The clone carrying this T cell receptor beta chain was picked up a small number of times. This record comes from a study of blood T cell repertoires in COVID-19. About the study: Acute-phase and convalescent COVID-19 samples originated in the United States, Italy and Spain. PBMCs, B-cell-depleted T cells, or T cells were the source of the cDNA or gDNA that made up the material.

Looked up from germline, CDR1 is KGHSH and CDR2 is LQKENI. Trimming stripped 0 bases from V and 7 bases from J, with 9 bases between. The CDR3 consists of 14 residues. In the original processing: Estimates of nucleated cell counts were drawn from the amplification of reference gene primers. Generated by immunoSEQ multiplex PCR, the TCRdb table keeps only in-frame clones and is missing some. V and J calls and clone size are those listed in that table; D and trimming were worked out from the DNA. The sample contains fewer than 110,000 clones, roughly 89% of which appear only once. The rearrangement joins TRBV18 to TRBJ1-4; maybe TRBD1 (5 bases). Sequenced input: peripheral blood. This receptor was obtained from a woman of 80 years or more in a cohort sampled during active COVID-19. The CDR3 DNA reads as TGTGCCAGCTCACCACCCAGGGATGGTGAAAAACTGTTTTTT. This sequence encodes CASSPPRDGEKLFF.